These 4 T cell receptor beta chains were sequenced from one sample in a study of control samples from healthy donors and cancer patients. Using immunoSEQ multiplex PCR, the repertoire was profiled, and TCRdb retains in-frame clones only, with some absent. This table has 150,000 to 170,000 clones, roughly 94% appearing once. The material sequenced was blood. These receptors all come from a man in his forties or fifties in good health.

This chain links TRBV21-1 with TRBJ1-5. TRBV21-1 is an annotated pseudogene. This CDR3 region has 12 residues. The CDR3 nucleotides are TGTGCCAGAGATAGGGCCAATCAGCCCCAGCATTTT. Its translation is CARDRANQPQHF.

The chain joins TRBV5-5 to TRBJ2-7; D gene unclear. V lost 0 bases and J lost 2, with 6 bases in between. Germline V gene lookup returns CDR1 SGHKS and CDR2 YYEKEE (reference sequence). The CDR3 consists of 13 residues. The CDR3 loop reads CASSLGVPYEQYF. CDR3 coding DNA: TGTGCCAGCAGCTTGGGCGTGCCCTACGAGCAGTACTTC.

The V gene is TRBV7-6, the J gene TRBJ2-4; TRBD2 matches 10 bases. This CDR3 contains 14 residues. The germline CDR1 and CDR2 sequences are SGHVS and FNYEAQ. V trimming: 5 bases; J trimming: 10 bases; junction bases outside the gene matches: 8. For the CDR3, the DNA is TGTGCCAGCAGCCCAGGCGGGACTAGCGAGATTCAGTACTTC. This sequence encodes CASSPGGTSEIQYF.

The rearrangement uses TRBV7-9 and TRBJ2-7, with D perhaps matching TRBD1 or TRBD2 (5 bases each). The CDR3 is 17 residues long. Germline assignment: CDR1 SEHNR and CDR2 FQNEAQ (reference sequence). V dropped 3 bases and J dropped 2 bases, with 20 bases sitting between them. CDR3 protein: CASSFGYGTEFTYEQYF. In nucleotides, the CDR3 is TGTGCCAGCAGCTTCGGGTACGGGACGGAGTTCACCTACGAGCAGTACTTC.